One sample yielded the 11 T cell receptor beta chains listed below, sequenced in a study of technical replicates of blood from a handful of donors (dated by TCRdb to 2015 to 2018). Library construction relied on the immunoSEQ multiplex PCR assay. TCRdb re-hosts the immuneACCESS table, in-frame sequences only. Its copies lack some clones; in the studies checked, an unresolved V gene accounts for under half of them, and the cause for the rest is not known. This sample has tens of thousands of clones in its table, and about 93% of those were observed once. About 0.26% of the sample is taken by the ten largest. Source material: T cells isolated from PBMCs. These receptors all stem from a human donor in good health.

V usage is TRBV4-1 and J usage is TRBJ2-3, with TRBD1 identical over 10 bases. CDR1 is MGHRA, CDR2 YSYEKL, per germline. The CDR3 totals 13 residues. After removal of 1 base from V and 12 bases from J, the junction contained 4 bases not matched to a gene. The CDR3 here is CASSQGTGGSQYF. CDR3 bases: TGCGCCAGCAGCCAAGGGACAGGGGGATCACAGTATTTT.

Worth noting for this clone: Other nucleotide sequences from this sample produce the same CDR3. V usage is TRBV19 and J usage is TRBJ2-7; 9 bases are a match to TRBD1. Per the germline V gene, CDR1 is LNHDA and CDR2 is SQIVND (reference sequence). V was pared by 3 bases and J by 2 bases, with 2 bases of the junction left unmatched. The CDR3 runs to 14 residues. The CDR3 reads CASSIGTGPYEQYF. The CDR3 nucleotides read TGTGCCAGTAGTATCGGGACAGGGCCCTACGAGCAGTACTTC.

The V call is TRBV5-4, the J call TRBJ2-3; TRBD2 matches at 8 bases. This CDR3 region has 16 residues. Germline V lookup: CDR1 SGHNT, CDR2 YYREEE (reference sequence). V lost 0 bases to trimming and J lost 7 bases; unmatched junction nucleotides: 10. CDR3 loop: CASSLAAGGSTYTQYF. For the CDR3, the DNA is TGTGCCAGCAGCTTGGCGGCGGGAGGTTCCACTTATACGCAGTATTTT.

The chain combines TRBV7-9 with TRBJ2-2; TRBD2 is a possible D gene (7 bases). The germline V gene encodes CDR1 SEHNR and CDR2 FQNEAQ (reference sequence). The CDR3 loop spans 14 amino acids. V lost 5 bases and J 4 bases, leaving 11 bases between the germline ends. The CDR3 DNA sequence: TGTGCCAGCAGCGACCGGGGGGCCACCGGGGAGCTGTTTTTT. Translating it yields CASSDRGATGELFF. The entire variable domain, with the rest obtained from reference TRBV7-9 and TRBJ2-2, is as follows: DTGVSQNPRHKITKRGQNVTFRCDPISEHNRLYWYRQTLGQGPEFLTYFQNEAQLEKSRLLSDRFSAERPKGSFSTLEIQRTEQGDSAMYLCASSDRGATGELFFGEGSRLTVL.

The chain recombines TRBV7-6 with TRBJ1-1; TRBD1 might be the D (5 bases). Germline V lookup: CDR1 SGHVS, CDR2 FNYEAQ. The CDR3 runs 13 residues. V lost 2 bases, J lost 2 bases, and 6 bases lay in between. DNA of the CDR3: TGTGCCAGCAGCTTACAGGGTAACACTGAAGCTTTCTTT. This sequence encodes CASSLQGNTEAFF.

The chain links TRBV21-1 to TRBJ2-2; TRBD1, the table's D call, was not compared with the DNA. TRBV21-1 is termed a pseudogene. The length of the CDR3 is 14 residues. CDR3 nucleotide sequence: TGTGCCAGCAGCATCGACAGGAGCACCGGGGAGCTGTTTTTT. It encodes CASSIDRSTGELFF.

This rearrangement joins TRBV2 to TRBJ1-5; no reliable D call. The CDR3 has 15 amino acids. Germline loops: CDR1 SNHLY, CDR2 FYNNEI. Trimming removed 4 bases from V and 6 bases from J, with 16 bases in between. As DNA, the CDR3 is TGTGCCAGCAGTGTGGAGGGAGACGAGGGTCAGCCCCAGCATTTT. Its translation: CASSVEGDEGQPQHF.

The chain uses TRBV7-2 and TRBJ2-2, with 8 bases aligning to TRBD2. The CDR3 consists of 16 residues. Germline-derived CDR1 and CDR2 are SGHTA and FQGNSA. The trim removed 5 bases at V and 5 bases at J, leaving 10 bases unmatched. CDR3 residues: CASSPQAGDRTGELFF. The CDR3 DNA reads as TGTGCCAGCAGCCCCCAAGCGGGAGATAGGACCGGGGAGCTGTTTTTT.

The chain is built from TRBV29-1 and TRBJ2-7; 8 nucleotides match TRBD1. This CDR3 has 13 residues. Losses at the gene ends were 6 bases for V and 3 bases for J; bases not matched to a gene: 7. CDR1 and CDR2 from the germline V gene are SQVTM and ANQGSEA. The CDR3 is CSVSGTGVYEQYF. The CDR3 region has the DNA TGCAGCGTCTCTGGGACAGGAGTCTACGAGCAGTACTTC.

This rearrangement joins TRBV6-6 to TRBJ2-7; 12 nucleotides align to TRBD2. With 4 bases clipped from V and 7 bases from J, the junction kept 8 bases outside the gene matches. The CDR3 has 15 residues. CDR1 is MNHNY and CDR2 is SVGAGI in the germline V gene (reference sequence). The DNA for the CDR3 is TGTGCCAGCAGTTCGACTAGCGGGAGAGCGGGAGAGCAGTACTTC. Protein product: CASSSTSGRAGEQYF.

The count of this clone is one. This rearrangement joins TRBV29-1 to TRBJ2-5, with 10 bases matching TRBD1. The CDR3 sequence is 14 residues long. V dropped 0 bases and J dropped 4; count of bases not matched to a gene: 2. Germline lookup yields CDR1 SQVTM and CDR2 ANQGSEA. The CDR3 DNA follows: TGCAGCGTTGAAGACGGACAGGGGGTAGAGACCCAGTACTTC. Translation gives CSVEDGQGVETQYF.